The sequence of this T cell receptor (beta chain) was determined in a study of blood T cell repertoires in COVID-19. V was trimmed by 1 base and J by 3 bases, leaving 6 bases between them. Germline V gene lookup returns CDR1 LGHNA and CDR2 YNFKEQ. The CDR3 totals 13 residues. Original processing notes: Estimation of nucleated cell counts relied on the amplification of reference gene primers. Assay: immunoSEQ multiplex PCR; the TCRdb copy retains only in-frame clones and omits some. For V, J and clone size, that table is used; D and trimming come from the DNA. Among 110,000 to 150,000 clones listed, 88% were seen once.

The TCR was taken from a man in his fifties with active or convalescent COVID-19. This chain uses TRBV4-2 with TRBJ1-2, with D tentatively TRBD1 (5 bases). The source material was peripheral blood. The CDR3: CASSQAGDYGYTF. The CDR3 DNA follows: TGTGCCAGCAGCCAAGCGGGGGACTATGGCTACACCTTC.